Below are 8 T cell receptor beta chains sequenced from a single sample in a study of T cell responses to AZD1222 COVID-19 vaccine. Sequencing used immunoSEQ multiplex PCR; TCRdb keeps in-frame clones, though not all of them. The table shows about 160,000 clones, with around 94% occurring only once. The material sequenced was peripheral blood, taken 28 days after the second AZD1222 dose. The origin of the receptors is an adult who received the AZD1222 COVID-19 vaccine.

The table lists this clone with a count of one. The chain joins TRBV29-1 to TRBJ1-4; D not resolved. The CDR3 has 14 amino acids. Germline CDR1 is SQVTM and CDR2 is ANQGSEA. V lost 6 bases, J lost 8 bases, and 19 bases lay in between. The CDR3 bases are TGCAGCGTCACACGTACTGGGATAGGGGAAAAACTGTTTTTT. It is translated as CSVTRTGIGEKLFF.

J is TRBJ2-1 and V is TRBV6-5, with 10 nucleotides matching TRBD2. V was pared by 4 bases and J by 2 bases, with 2 bases of the junction left unmatched. This CDR3 has 15 residues. Germline V gene data show CDR1 as MNHEY and CDR2 as SVGAGI. The chain's CDR3 is CASSSLAGAYNEQFF. The DNA of the CDR3 is TGTGCCAGCAGTTCCCTAGCGGGGGCCTACAATGAGCAGTTCTTC.

The chain has TRBV7-9 and TRBJ1-2, with 7 nucleotides matching TRBD1. CDR3 length equals 13 residues. CDR1 SEHNR and CDR2 FQNEAQ come from the germline V gene (reference sequence). V lost 5 bases, J lost 6 bases, and 6 bases stayed unmatched. CDR3: CASSRQGENGYTF. The CDR3 DNA is TGTGCCAGCAGCCGACAGGGAGAAAATGGCTACACCTTC.

This chain joins TRBV19 and TRBJ2-6; D is perhaps TRBD1 (5 bases). Germline CDR1 and CDR2: LNHDA and SQIVND (reference sequence). V was pared by 4 bases and J by 0 bases, with 7 bases between. This CDR3 has 15 amino acids. CDR3 amino acids: CASSKQASGANVLTF. DNA of the CDR3: TGTGCCAGTAGTAAACAGGCCTCTGGGGCCAACGTCCTGACTTTC.

The chain links TRBV3-1 (or the pseudogene TRBV3-2) to TRBJ1-2; D might be TRBD1 (6 bases). The length of the CDR3 is 18 residues. The germline V gene has CDR1 LGHDT and CDR2 YNNKEL (reference sequence). V lost 3 bases, J lost 2 bases, and 22 bases lay in between. The CDR3 loop reads CASSQHGGRSPQNYGYTF. The DNA of the CDR3 is TGTGCCAGCAGCCAGCATGGGGGGCGCAGCCCTCAAAACTATGGCTACACCTTC.

The chain employs TRBV10-2 and TRBJ1-5, with D unresolved. Looked up from germline, CDR1 is WSHSY and CDR2 is SAAADI. Trimming removed 3 bases at V and 4 bases at J, with 10 bases between. This CDR3 spans 14 amino acids. The CDR3 region has the DNA TGCGCCAGCAGTGAATCATCCGATAATCAGCCCCAGCATTTT. Its translation is CASSESSDNQPQHF.

V gene TRBV5-1 combines with J gene TRBJ2-7; D is perhaps TRBD1 or TRBD2 (5 bases each). Per the germline V gene, CDR1 is SGHRS and CDR2 is YFSETQ. V was clipped by 0 bases and J by 5 bases, with 15 bases between them. The CDR3 spans 15 residues. The CDR3 region is CASSLGPGPPDEQYF. The CDR3 DNA sequence: TGCGCCAGCAGCTTGGGCCCGGGACCCCCGGACGAGCAGTACTTC. The full variable domain, its missing parts supplied by reference TRBV5-1 and TRBJ2-7, is KAGVTQTPRYLIKTRGQQVTLSCSPISGHRSVSWYQQTPGQGLQFLFEYFSETQRNKGNFPGRFSGRQFSNSRSEMNVSTLELGDSALYLCASSLGPGPPDEQYFGPGTRLTVT.

The rearrangement uses TRBV6-6 and TRBJ1-6; D is uncertain. Trimming removed 0 bases at V and 7 bases at J, with 10 bases between. This CDR3 comprises 15 residues. CDR1 is MNHNY and CDR2 is SVGAGI in the germline V gene (reference sequence). The CDR3 nucleotides read TGTGCCAGCAGTTACTCAGGCGGTACCAATTCACCCCTCCACTTT. Amino acids: CASSYSGGTNSPLHF.